The 5 T cell receptor beta chains below all came from one sample that was sequenced in a study of vaccination and CD4 T cells after COVID-19 (dated 2022 in TCRdb). In the paper's terms, the treatment or condition label means: roughly ten-day PBMC culture with coronavirus spike peptide pools or control peptides (ViraFEST assay). These receptors have no identified antigens. The library was built by means of PCR. For sequencing, an Illumina iSeq 100 was employed. DNA from cultured CD4+ T cells was subjected to TCR sequencing with the Oncomine TCR Beta short-read assay at the Johns Hopkins FTIC core. TCRdb reran the public reads through fastp at Q25 and MiXCR, keeping productive beta chains. Merged by CDR3 protein, the rows form single entries marked with the most common genes and DNA. The sample table records around 20,000 distinct CDR3 sequences; around a quarter of these occur just once. The ten largest clones add up to roughly a tenth of the sample.

Sequencing was performed on cultured CD4+ T cells from blood. The receptors here all came from a human donor with COVID-19.

There are a few counts of this clonotype. The genes are TRBV25-1 and TRBJ2-3, with 8 bases matching TRBD1. This CDR3 is 16 amino acids long. Germline V gene lookup returns CDR1 MGHDK and CDR2 SYGVNS. The junction had 7 bases not matched to a gene; V was cut back by 1 base and J by 4 bases. This CDR3 reads CASSEFPGGDSDTQYF. The DNA of the CDR3 is TGTGCCAGCAGTGAATTCCCAGGGGGCGACTCAGATACGCAGTATTTT. Full variable domain (missing parts from reference TRBV25-1 and TRBJ2-3): EADIYQTPRYLVIGTGKKITLECSQTMGHDKMYWYQQDPGMELHLIHYSYGVNSTEKGDLSSESTVSRIRTEHFPLTLESARPSHTSQYLCASSEFPGGDSDTQYFGPGTRLTVL.

In its sample, this clonotype was seen a few times. The chain links TRBV25-1 to TRBJ1-3; possible D gene TRBD1, 5 bases. This CDR3 contains 15 residues. The V and J ends lost 3 bases and 2 bases respectively, with 11 bases between them. Germline V CDR1 and CDR2: MGHDK, SYGVNS. The CDR3 here is CASSDGRVTGNTIYF. CDR3 coding DNA: TGTGCCAGCAGTGATGGCAGGGTCACTGGAAACACCATATATTTT.

This rearrangement joins TRBV6-1 to TRBJ2-5; 8 bases map to TRBD2. The V gene's germline CDR1 is MNHNS and CDR2 SASEGT. The trim removed 6 bases at V and 5 bases at J, leaving 5 bases unmatched. The CDR3 totals 13 residues. CDR3 nucleotide sequence: TGTGCCAGCAGCCAATCGGGGGGGGAGACCCAGTACTTC. Translated, it gives CASSQSGGETQYF.

This chain joins TRBV20-1 and TRBJ2-5, with 13 bases identical to TRBD2. CDR1 and CDR2 (germline): DFQATT, SNEGSKA (reference sequence). There are 16 residues in the CDR3. After removal of 5 bases from V and 0 bases from J, the junction contained 6 bases not matched to a gene. The CDR3 DNA is TGCAGTGCTGAGGGACTAGCGGGGACGTACCAAGAGACCCAGTACTTC. It codes for CSAEGLAGTYQETQYF.

This clonotype turned up a few times. The chain has TRBV11-2 and TRBJ2-1; D unclear. The germline CDR1 and CDR2 sequences are SGHAT and FQNNGV. Trimming removed 3 bases from V and 8 bases from J, with 2 bases in between. CDR3 length: 10 amino acids. This chain's CDR3 is CASSFHEQFF. Written as DNA, the CDR3 is TGTGCCAGCAGCTTTCATGAGCAGTTCTTC.